Below, 8 T cell receptor beta chains from the same sample are listed, as sequenced in a study of PD-1 blockade in mismatch repair-deficient tumors. Method: immunoSEQ multiplex PCR; TCRdb's copy keeps in-frame clones and lacks some. Of about 120,000 clones listed, about 83% are singletons. Sequencing was performed on peripheral blood, taken roughly 60 weeks after starting pembrolizumab. Receptor source: an adult with mismatch repair-deficient cancer.

The chain employs TRBV5-1 and TRBJ2-5, with TRBD1 matching over 12 bases. The CDR3 covers 19 residues. Germline CDR1 reads SGHRS; CDR2 reads YFSETQ. V was clipped by 4 bases and J by 4 bases; unmatched bases: 17. CDR3 sequence: CASSVSDYKGQGAGETQYF. CDR3 bases: TGCGCCAGCAGCGTCTCGGATTATAAGGGACAGGGGGCGGGAGAGACCCAGTACTTC.

This chain links TRBV27 with TRBJ1-1; tentative D call: TRBD1 (6 bases). Germline assignment: CDR1 MNHEY and CDR2 SMNVEV (reference sequence). The V and J ends lost 5 bases and 0 bases respectively, with 13 bases between them. The CDR3 totals 15 residues. The CDR3 is CASSPGQTLNTEAFF. The CDR3 DNA reads as TGTGCCAGCAGTCCAGGACAGACTCTGAACACTGAAGCTTTCTTT.

This clone was seen once. J is TRBJ2-3 and V is TRBV13; D gene unclear. This CDR3 spans 12 amino acids. CDR1 and CDR2 (germline): PRHDT, FYEKMQ (reference sequence). The V and J ends lost 7 bases and 4 bases respectively, with 9 bases between them. CDR3 region: CASTNLADTQYF. The DNA of the CDR3 is TGTGCCAGCACCAATCTTGCAGATACGCAGTATTTT.

This chain connects TRBV7-9 to TRBJ2-7; TRBD2 matches at 7 bases. The CDR3 consists of 15 residues. Germline CDR1 is SEHNR and CDR2 is FQNEAQ (reference sequence). J was trimmed by 6 bases and V by 1 base; bases with no gene match: 9. Here the CDR3 DNA reads TGTGCCAGCAGCTTAGGCGGGAGAGATAAGGCCGAGCAGTACTTC. Protein sequence: CASSLGGRDKAEQYF. Together with reference TRBV7-9 and TRBJ2-7, the CDR3 gives the full variable domain: DTGVSQNPRHKITKRGQNVTFRCDPISEHNRLYWYRQTLGQGPEFLTYFQNEAQLEKSRLLSDRFSAERPKGSFSTLEIQRTEQGDSAMYLCASSLGGRDKAEQYFGPGTRLTVT.

This chain connects TRBV7-2 to TRBJ1-6, with D possibly matching TRBD1 (6 bases). This CDR3 is built from 14 residues. CDR1 is SGHTA, CDR2 FQGNSA, per germline. V lost 7 bases to trimming and J lost 7 bases, with 14 bases between them. The CDR3 is CASTVDRMNSPLHF. CDR3 nucleotide sequence: TGTGCCAGCACCGTCGACAGGATGAATTCACCCCTCCACTTT.

V gene TRBV11-2 combines with J gene TRBJ2-2; 7 bases are a match to TRBD2. Germline V gene data show CDR1 as SGHAT and CDR2 as FQNNGV. V shed 4 bases and J 0 bases; nucleotides not matched to a gene: 2. CDR3 length: 15 residues. The CDR3: CASSSSGANTGELFF. CDR3 coding DNA: TGTGCCAGCAGCTCTAGCGGAGCGAACACCGGGGAGCTGTTTTTT.

This chain connects TRBV27 to TRBJ2-7; 7 nucleotides match TRBD1. CDR3 size: 11 residues. V lost 5 bases, J lost 11 bases, and 6 bases stayed unmatched. Germline V CDR1 and CDR2: MNHEY, SMNVEV (reference sequence). The CDR3 here is CASSNRGRKYF. The CDR3 region has the DNA TGTGCCAGCAGTAATAGGGGGCGAAAGTACTTC.

The chain links TRBV2 to TRBJ2-1; TRBD1 might be the D (5 bases). Germline V gene sequence: CDR1 SNHLY, CDR2 FYNNEI. The CDR3 extends over 13 amino acids. The V gene lost 11 bases and the J gene lost 4 bases, with 15 bases spanning the gap. CDR3: CAFLSDTYNEQFF. The CDR3, as DNA: TGTGCCTTCCTCTCGGACACATACAATGAGCAGTTCTTC.